The 9 T cell receptor beta chains below all came from one sample that was sequenced in a study of blood T cell repertoires in COVID-19. The data were produced by immunoSEQ multiplex PCR, yet TCRdb's version contains in-frame clones alone and is incomplete. Here the sample spans tens of thousands of clones, over 70% being singletons. The sample was peripheral blood. These receptors originate from a man over 45 with active COVID-19.

This sequence joins TRBV20-1 and TRBJ1-4; TRBD1 matches at 8 bases. The CDR3 has 14 amino acids. Trimming at V came to 3 bases and at J to 2 bases, leaving 2 bases not matched to a gene. CDR1 and CDR2 from the germline V gene are DFQATT and SNEGSKA (reference sequence). CDR3 loop: CSASRTGTNEKLFF. Written as DNA, the CDR3 is TGCAGTGCTAGTCGGACAGGGACTAATGAAAAACTGTTTTTT.

The chain carries TRBV9 and TRBJ2-7; tentatively, D is TRBD1 (5 bases). From germline, CDR1 is SGDLS and CDR2 YYNGEE. The CDR3 runs to 13 residues. The germline V and J ends were trimmed by 3 bases and 0 bases, with 7 bases remaining between them. CDR3: CASSEGNSYEQYF. CDR3 in DNA: TGTGCCAGCAGCGAGGGGAACTCCTACGAGCAGTACTTC. Filled out from reference TRBV9 and TRBJ2-7, the complete variable domain reads DSGVTQTPKHLITATGQRVTLRCSPRSGDLSVYWYQQSLDQGLQFLIQYYNGEERAKGNILERFSAQQFPDLHSELNLSSLELGDSALYFCASSEGNSYEQYFGPGTRLTVT.

J is TRBJ1-1 and V is TRBV7-6; the match to TRBD1 covers 8 bases. Germline V CDR1 and CDR2: SGHVS, FNYEAQ. V lost 5 bases to trimming and J lost 1 base; unmatched junction nucleotides: 15. This CDR3 region has 18 residues. CDR3 bases: TGTGCCAGCAGCCCTCAGGCAGGGGGCGAATCTTCGAACACTGAAGCTTTCTTT. This codes for CASSPQAGGESSNTEAFF.

This chain connects TRBV7-2 to TRBJ2-7; 8 bases are shared with TRBD2. Germline V lookup: CDR1 SGHTA, CDR2 FQGNSA. The trim removed 0 bases at V and 4 bases at J, leaving 5 bases unmatched. The CDR3 runs 15 residues. CDR3 in amino acids: CASSLASGGGYEQYF. CDR3 sequence (DNA): TGTGCCAGCAGCTTAGCCAGCGGGGGAGGATACGAGCAGTACTTC.

This clone was seen only a few times. The V gene is TRBV19, the J gene TRBJ2-3; a weak D match, TRBD1 (5 bases). The CDR3 loop spans 12 amino acids. V lost 1 base, J lost 6 bases, and 5 bases lay in between. Germline-derived CDR1 and CDR2 are LNHDA and SQIVND (reference sequence). CDR3 in amino acids: CASSIGQDTQYF. The CDR3 DNA reads as TGTGCCAGTAGTATAGGACAGGATACGCAGTATTTT.

CDR3 in DNA: TGCGCCAGCAGTGAAGAAGACATGAACACTGAAGCTTTCTTT. This gives the protein CASSEEDMNTEAFF. The chain combines TRBV10-2 with TRBJ1-1, with unresolved D. This CDR3 spans 14 amino acids. CDR1 is WSHSY and CDR2 is SAAADI in the germline V gene. Trimming pared 3 bases from V and 0 bases from J, leaving 8 bases between.

V gene TRBV9 combines with J gene TRBJ2-3; a possible D gene is TRBD1 (6 bases). Trimming took 4 bases from V and 3 from J, leaving 15 bases between them. This CDR3 region has 15 residues. Germline CDR1 is SGDLS and CDR2 is YYNGEE. The CDR3 DNA reads TGTGCCAGCAGCAAGGCACAGGGCTGGACAGATACGCAGTATTTT. As protein: CASSKAQGWTDTQYF. The variable domain in full, with the rest retrieved from reference TRBV9 and TRBJ2-3, is DSGVTQTPKHLITATGQRVTLRCSPRSGDLSVYWYQQSLDQGLQFLIQYYNGEERAKGNILERFSAQQFPDLHSELNLSSLELGDSALYFCASSKAQGWTDTQYFGPGTRLTVL.

V gene TRBV6-2 or TRBV6-3 combines with J gene TRBJ1-1; possible D gene TRBD1, 5 bases. Trimming pared 5 bases from V and 1 base from J, leaving 8 bases between. This CDR3 contains 13 residues. Germline lookup yields CDR1 MNHEY and CDR2 SVGEGT. The CDR3 sequence: CASSADRNTEAFF. The CDR3 region has the DNA TGTGCCAGCAGTGCAGACAGGAACACTGAAGCTTTCTTT.

V gene TRBV25-1 combines with J gene TRBJ1-1; the D gene is possibly TRBD1 (6 bases). CDR1 is MGHDK, CDR2 SYGVNS, per germline. Between the trimmed V and J ends, which lost 5 bases and 0 bases, there was a span of 10 bases. The CDR3 has 14 amino acids. For the CDR3, the DNA is TGTGCCAGCAGTATCCAGGGGCTGAACACTGAAGCTTTCTTT. Its protein is CASSIQGLNTEAFF.